The 9 T cell receptor beta chains given below trace back to one sample, sequenced in a study of tumor-infiltrating lymphocytes in primary liver carcinoma. Unsorted bulk tissue (roughly 17-34 mg) underwent RNA and DNA co-extraction. TCR beta cDNA came from 400 to 500 ng total RNA, primed with a constant-region primer. Employing slightly modified ARM-PCR, three nested multiplex PCR rounds were run, and these gave rise to the TCR beta libraries. A C-beta reverse primer and TRBV1-TRBV30 forward primers served in each of the first two PCR rounds, at around 10 cycles apiece. One entry per CDR3 protein results from TCRdb running MiXCR on the multiplex PCR reads. This sample has about 99,000 distinct CDR3 sequences, with about three quarters found just once. Sequencing was done on a sample of liver tumor tissue from sampling region 5. Subset in this sample: tumor region T5, tumor centre. The source is an older woman with primary liver carcinoma and hepatitis B virus infection.

Points on this clonotype: One end of the junction is discordant with germline, which a read error may explain. V usage is TRBV10-1 and J usage is TRBJ2-4; perhaps TRBD1 as D (8 bases). Per germline, CDR1 WNHNN and CDR2 SYGVQD (reference sequence). This CDR3 is built from 13 residues. The CDR3 loop is CANSESGGQVQYF. CDR3 bases: TGCGCCAACAGTGAGTCGGGGGGACAGGTACAGTACTTC.

The V call is TRBV11-2, the J call TRBJ2-3; TRBD1 might be the D (6 bases). Germline lookup yields CDR1 SGHAT and CDR2 FQNNGV. CDR3 length: 13 residues. Trimming removed 6 bases at V and 4 bases at J, with 11 bases between. In DNA, the CDR3 is TGTGCCAGCAGGGGACATGGTCCAGATACGCAGTATTTT. Protein sequence: CASRGHGPDTQYF.

The rearrangement joins TRBV21-1 to TRBJ2-2; the table's D call TRBD2 went unverified against the DNA. TRBV21-1 is given as a pseudogene. This CDR3 has 20 amino acids. CDR3 loop: CASSKVCWRDGGTETGELFF. The CDR3 DNA follows: TGTGCCAGCAGCAAAGTTTGCTGGAGGGACGGAGGGACCGAAACCGGGGAGCTGTTTTTT.

Concerning this clonotype: One end of the junction does not line up with germline, which may come from a read error. The rearrangement links TRBV7-3 to TRBJ2-1, with 9 bases lining up with TRBD2. The germline CDR1 and CDR2 sequences are SGHTA and FQGTGA. The CDR3 is 16 amino acids. CDR3 amino acids: CASSPHSGTSLVEQFF. The CDR3, as DNA: TGTGCCAGCAGCCCCCACTCCGGGACTAGCCTGGTTGAGCAATTCTTC.

On this clonotype itself: No conserved phenylalanine or tryptophan ends this CDR3, so it is likely a read error. This sequence joins TRBV11-2 and TRBJ2-5; D may correspond to TRBD1 or TRBD2 (5 bases each). Germline CDR1 reads SGHAT; CDR2 reads FQNNGV. The CDR3 is 15 residues long. DNA of the CDR3: TGTGTCAACAGCTTAGATCAGGGACCCCAAGAGACCCAGTACTCC. Protein product: CVNSLDQGPQETQYS.

As concerns this clonotype: Germline is not matched at one junction end, which may reflect a read error. The J gene is TRBJ2-3, the V gene TRBV11-2; D may be TRBD1 (6 bases). The CDR3 is made up of 14 amino acids. The germline V gene has CDR1 SGHAT and CDR2 FQNNGV. The CDR3 sequence: CASNPELGADTQYF. The CDR3 DNA reads TGTGCCAGCAACCCCGAATTGGGGGCAGATACGCAATATTTT.

This clonotype has a handful of counts. Possible read error: a much larger clone is one base away. The chain is built from TRBV6-5 and TRBJ2-1, with D perhaps given as TRBD1 or TRBD2 (5 bases each). Germline V gives CDR1 MNHEY, CDR2 SVGAGI. This CDR3 contains 15 residues. Trimming took 8 bases from V and 4 from J, leaving 18 bases between them. The CDR3 DNA follows: TGTGCCAGCGCTGAGACGGGTGGGGGATACAATGAGCAGTTCTTC. It is translated as CASAETGGGYNEQFF.

Concerning this clonotype: Sequence at one end of the junction differs from germline and may be a read error. The chain joins TRBV24-1 to TRBJ2-2; D could derive from TRBD1 or TRBD2 (6 bases each). Germline V gene sequence: CDR1 KGHDR, CDR2 SFDVKD. CDR3 size: 16 residues. The CDR3 sequence is CVTSDLDGGDTGELFF. The CDR3 nucleotides are TGTGTCACCAGTGATTTGGACGGGGGCGACACCGGGGAGCTGTTTTTT.

Points on this clonotype: Germline is not matched at one junction end, which may reflect a read error. The CDR3 DNA reads as TGCGTCAGCAGCTTGACTAGCGGGCCCTACGAGCAGTACTTC. It translates to CVSSLTSGPYEQYF. The rearrangement uses TRBV5-1 and TRBJ2-7; 10 nucleotides match TRBD2. Looked up from germline, CDR1 is SGHRS and CDR2 is YFSETQ. The CDR3 is 14 amino acids.